Following are 11 T cell receptor beta chains from one sample sequenced in a study of cytomegalovirus exposure and HLA in healthy donors. PCR was performed using 60 Vbeta and 13 Jbeta primers. Method: immunoSEQ multiplex PCR; TCRdb's copy keeps in-frame clones and lacks some. This table holds about 70,000 clones, roughly 85% found once. The sample consisted of PBMCs. These receptors were collected from a woman aged 25 to 45 in good health and CMV-seronegative.

CDR3 sequence (DNA): TGTGCCACCAGCAGAGCAAAGGGGGCTCAAGAGACCCAGTACTTC. This encodes CATSRAKGAQETQYF. The chain recombines TRBV15 with TRBJ2-5, with 7 bases fitting TRBD1. The CDR3 totals 15 residues. The germline V gene has CDR1 LNHNV and CDR2 YYDKDF (reference sequence). J gave up 2 bases and V 1 base, and 4 bases lay outside the gene matches.

This CDR3 reads CASSLGLAEPTDTQYF. Written as DNA, the CDR3 is TGTGCCAGCAGCCTTGGACTAGCGGAGCCCACAGATACGCAGTATTTT. This chain joins TRBV4-2 and TRBJ2-3; 10 bases map to TRBD2. This CDR3 region has 16 residues. CDR1 is LGHNA, CDR2 YNFKEQ, per germline. Trimming cost V 4 bases and J 2 bases; bases outside gene matches: 6.

J is TRBJ2-1 and V is TRBV28; 7 bases fit TRBD2. V dropped 4 bases and J dropped 3; count of bases not matched to a gene: 9. CDR3 length equals 16 residues. Germline CDR1 reads MDHEN; CDR2 reads SYDVKM. The CDR3 here is CASSSPVAGFYNEQFF. DNA of the CDR3: TGTGCCAGCAGTTCACCCGTAGCGGGCTTCTACAATGAGCAGTTCTTC.

The chain recombines TRBV5-1 with TRBJ2-5; maybe TRBD2 (5 bases). The ends were cut back, 2 bases at V and 2 bases at J, with 13 bases in the middle. The CDR3 is 15 residues long. Germline lookup yields CDR1 SGHRS and CDR2 YFSETQ. The DNA of the CDR3 is TGCGCCAGCAGCTTAGCGGCAGTTTCTCAAGAGACCCAGTACTTC. Protein product: CASSLAAVSQETQYF.

The V gene is TRBV7-3, the J gene TRBJ2-1; the D gene is possibly TRBD2 (6 bases). Germline V gene data show CDR1 as SGHTA and CDR2 as FQGTGA. The CDR3 totals 16 residues. Trimming took off 1 base at V and 7 bases at J, with 17 bases between the two ends. The CDR3 reads CASSLNEGRLGNEQFF. The CDR3, as DNA: TGTGCCAGCAGCTTAAATGAAGGGAGGCTAGGGAATGAGCAGTTCTTC.

V gene TRBV5-1 combines with J gene TRBJ2-2, with a tentative D call TRBD2 (6 bases). V shed 3 bases and J shed 0 bases, with 12 bases lying between them. CDR3 length: 16 residues. The germline gives CDR1 SGHRS, CDR2 YFSETQ. The CDR3 here is CASSSGLLPNTGELFF. CDR3 DNA sequence: TGCGCCAGCAGCTCGGGACTTTTGCCGAACACCGGGGAGCTGTTTTTT.

This chain links TRBV30 with TRBJ1-2; tentative D call: TRBD1 (5 bases). Trimming shortened V by 0 bases and J by 7 bases, and 18 bases separated the two germline ends. Germline lookup yields CDR1 GTSNPN and CDR2 SVGIG (reference sequence). The CDR3 runs 15 residues. The DNA of the CDR3 is TGTGCCTGGAGTGTAATAGCAGGGCTTGCCTCTGGCTACACCTTC. Its protein is CAWSVIAGLASGYTF. Using reference TRBV30 and TRBJ1-2 for the parts outside the CDR3, the full variable domain is SQTIHQWPATLVQPVGSPLSLECTVEGTSNPNLYWYRQAAGRGLQLLFYSVGIGQISSEVPQNLSASRPQDRQFILSSKKLLLSDSGFYLCAWSVIAGLASGYTFGSGTRLTVV.

The V call is TRBV18, the J call TRBJ2-1; D unclear. The ends were cut back, 1 base at V and 0 bases at J, with 7 bases in the middle. The CDR3 covers 15 residues. CDR1 KGHSH and CDR2 LQKENI come from the germline V gene. The CDR3 DNA is TGTGCCAGCTCACCACTTGCGGACTCCTACAATGAGCAGTTCTTC. Translating gives CASSPLADSYNEQFF.

This sequence joins TRBV5-6 and TRBJ2-2; perhaps TRBD2 as D (6 bases). The CDR3 is 15 amino acids. V was cut by 3 bases and J by 6 bases, with 15 bases left in between. From germline, CDR1 is SGHDT and CDR2 YYEEEE. The CDR3 loop is CASSSTSSLSGELFF. In DNA, the CDR3 is TGTGCCAGCAGCTCGACTAGTTCATTATCCGGGGAGCTGTTTTTT.

Written as DNA, the CDR3 is TGTGCCAGCAGCCCATCCGGAGCGGGAGGGCCCCACGAGCAGTACTTC. This codes for CASSPSGAGGPHEQYF. V is TRBV7-9 and J is TRBJ2-5; 10 positions agree with TRBD2. The end of the DNA fits TRBJ2-7 better, so the J call may be wrong. Germline loops: CDR1 SEHNR, CDR2 FQNEAQ (reference sequence). There are 16 residues in the CDR3.

This chain links TRBV28 with TRBJ2-3; 9 bases are a match to TRBD2. After removal of 9 bases from V and 5 bases from J, the junction contained 12 bases not matched to a gene. The CDR3 extends over 15 amino acids. The germline CDR1 and CDR2 sequences are MDHEN and SYDVKM. The CDR3 spells CASFSSGIREDTQYF. In DNA, the CDR3 is TGTGCCAGTTTCTCTAGCGGGATTCGGGAAGATACGCAGTATTTT.